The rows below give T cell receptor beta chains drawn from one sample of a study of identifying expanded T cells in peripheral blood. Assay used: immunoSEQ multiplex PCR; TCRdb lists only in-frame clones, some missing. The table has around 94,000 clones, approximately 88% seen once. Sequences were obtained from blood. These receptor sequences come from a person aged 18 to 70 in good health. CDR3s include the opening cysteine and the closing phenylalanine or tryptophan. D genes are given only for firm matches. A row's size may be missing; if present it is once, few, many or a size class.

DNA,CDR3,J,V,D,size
TGCGCCAGCAGCTTTAGGATGGGTTTCGGGGAGCTGTTTTTT,CASSFRMGFGELFF,TRBJ2-2,TRBV5-1,-,once
TGCGCCAGCAGCTTCGGTGGGGTTAACTATGGCTACACCTTC,CASSFGGVNYGYTF,TRBJ1-2,TRBV5-1,-,-
TGTGCCAGCAGTTTTCCAGGGGTACATGAGCAGTTCTTC,CASSFPGVHEQFF,TRBJ2-1,TRBV27,-,-
TGTGCCAGCAGCTTGGAACACTATTCTGGAAACACCATATATTTT,CASSLEHYSGNTIYF,TRBJ1-3,TRBV5-5,-,-
TGTGCCAGCAGTTCCCTGGACGAGCAGTACTTC,CASSSLDEQYF,TRBJ2-7,TRBV6-6,-,once
TGTGCCAGCTCAGCCATAACAGGGACTTCTGGGGCCAACGTCCTGACTTTC,CASSAITGTSGANVLTF,TRBJ2-6,TRBV18,-,-
TGTGCCTGGAGTCCGACAGGCTTATACGAGCAGTACTTC,CAWSPTGLYEQYF,TRBJ2-7,TRBV30,-,-
TGTGCCAGTACCCCAGGGACCGCCTACGAGCAGTACTTC,CASTPGTAYEQYF,TRBJ2-7,TRBV7-9,-,-
TGTGCCAGCAGCGCCGCTTCCGGGACAGGGAATTCACCCCTCCACTTT,CASSAASGTGNSPLHF,TRBJ1-6,TRBV9,TRBD1,-
TGCGCCAGCAGCCAAGACCCTAGCGGGGAAGCTGCCGGGGCCAACGTCCTGACTTTC,CASSQDPSGEAAGANVLTF,TRBJ2-6,TRBV4-1,TRBD2,-
TGTGCCAGCAGTTTTTTACAGGGGGGAACCTACGAGCAGTACTTC,CASSFLQGGTYEQYF,TRBJ2-7,TRBV27,TRBD1,-
TGTGCCAGCAGTGACAGGGTGGGTTCACCCCTCCACTTT,CASSDRVGSPLHF,TRBJ1-6,TRBV6-6,TRBD1,once
TGTGCCAGCAGCCAGCGTGATGGGTTTACTGAAGCTTTCTTT,CASSQRDGFTEAFF,TRBJ1-1,TRBV14,-,-
TGTGCCAGCAGCTTGACCGTGGCATCTCAAGAGACCCAGTACTTC,CASSLTVASQETQYF,TRBJ2-5,TRBV5-4,-,few
TGTGCCAGTAGTATATCCCCGTCAAATGGTCTTGGCTACACCTTC,CASSISPSNGLGYTF,TRBJ1-2,TRBV19,-,-
TGTGCCAGCAGTTACCGCGGGGGCAATGAGCAGTTCTTC,CASSYRGGNEQFF,TRBJ2-1,TRBV6-5,TRBD2,-
TGTGCCAGCACCCTACTCCCGATGGGGGAAAAACTGTTTTTT,CASTLLPMGEKLFF,TRBJ1-4,TRBV2,-,once
TGTGCCAGCAGCGTACAAGGGGCTAGCTCTGGAAACACCATATATTTT,CASSVQGASSGNTIYF,TRBJ1-3,TRBV9,-,-
TGTGCCAGTAGCCCACAGGGCGTCGTCTACGAGCAGTACTTC,CASSPQGVVYEQYF,TRBJ2-7,TRBV19,-,-
TGTGCCAGAAGAAGGCAGGCTGGGAATGGCTACACCTTC,CARRRQAGNGYTF,TRBJ1-2,TRBV5-3,-,few
TGCGCCAGCAGTGATCTTGCGGGGCCCGGGTACGAGCAGTACTTC,CASSDLAGPGYEQYF,TRBJ2-7,TRBV10-1,-,-
TGTGCCTGGGCGGACAGGGCCAATGGCTACACCTTC,CAWADRANGYTF,TRBJ1-2,TRBV30,TRBD1,once
TGTGCCAGCAGCCAAAAAGAAGAAAGGCTTGGGTACGGGGGAGCCTACGAGCAGTACTTC,CASSQKEERLGYGGAYEQYF,TRBJ2-7,TRBV14,-,-
TGTGCCAGCAGCAGCCTGTCTTGGTTCGGACCCTACAATGAGCAGTTCTTC,CASSSLSWFGPYNEQFF,TRBJ2-1,TRBV27,-,-
TGTGCCAGCAGCCCAGATCCTCCGGGACAGGGGCGCAGGCAGTACTTC,CASSPDPPGQGRRQYF,TRBJ2-7,TRBV7-6,TRBD1,-
TGCGCCAGCAGCTTGGCCGGGCCCCTAATACGAGACACTGAAGCTTTCTTT,CASSLAGPLIRDTEAFF,TRBJ1-1,TRBV5-1,-,-
TGTGCCAGCAGCGCTAGCCAGGGGCGCACTGAAGCTTTCTTT,CASSASQGRTEAFF,TRBJ1-1,TRBV7-3,-,-
TGCGCCAGCAGCCCCAGAGCTAGGAGGGGCAATGAGCAGTTCTTC,CASSPRARRGNEQFF,TRBJ2-1,TRBV4-3,-,-
TGTGCCAGTAGTATAGGTACGGGATCCTACGAGCAGTACTTC,CASSIGTGSYEQYF,TRBJ2-7,TRBV19,-,once
TGTGCCTGGAGTATACAGGGGGCAGATCGAGGCTACACCTTC,CAWSIQGADRGYTF,TRBJ1-2,TRBV30,TRBD1,once
TGTGCCAGCGCGACTAGCGGGAGTTTTCAGGATACGCAGTATTTT,CASATSGSFQDTQYF,TRBJ2-3,TRBV28,TRBD2,once
TGTGCCAGCACCCCACTCGGGGTATCCACAGATACGCAGTATTTT,CASTPLGVSTDTQYF,TRBJ2-3,TRBV6-6,-,-
TGTGCCAGCAGCGCCCGACTAGCGGGAGGGGAGTCGAACACCGGGGAGCTGTTTTTT,CASSARLAGGESNTGELFF,TRBJ2-2,TRBV9,TRBD2,once
TGTGCCAGCAGTCCCCGCCCCTTACTACGCTACGAGCAGTACTTC,CASSPRPLLRYEQYF,TRBJ2-7,TRBV27,-,-
TGTGCCAGCAGCAAACGACAGGGGGACACTGAAGCTTTCTTT,CASSKRQGDTEAFF,TRBJ1-1,TRBV7-2,TRBD1,-
TGTGCCACCAGCGGAATTGGGGGTAATTCACCCCTCCACTTT,CATSGIGGNSPLHF,TRBJ1-6,TRBV15,-,-
TGTGCCAGCAGTGAGCAGAATATGCTGAATCAGCCCCAGCATTTT,CASSEQNMLNQPQHF,TRBJ1-5,TRBV6-1,-,few
TGTGCCAGCAGCTCCCTTAGCGAGAACACCGGGGAGCTGTTTTTT,CASSSLSENTGELFF,TRBJ2-2,TRBV11-2,-,-
TGTGCCAGTCAACGACAGGGGGCTTTGAACACTGAAGCTTTCTTT,CASQRQGALNTEAFF,TRBJ1-1,TRBV6-5,TRBD1,-
TGTGCCATCAGCCCCGACGGCCCGGTTAATGAAAAACTGTTTTTT,CAISPDGPVNEKLFF,TRBJ1-4,TRBV10-3,-,-
TGCAGCGTTACGCAGGGGGCCACTGAAGCTTTCTTT,CSVTQGATEAFF,TRBJ1-1,TRBV29-1,TRBD1,-
TGTGCCAGCAGCTCTCCCCTCAGGGCTGAGCAGTTCTTC,CASSSPLRAEQFF,TRBJ2-1,TRBV11-2,-,few
TGTGCCAGCAGCTTACTTACAGCTAATAATTCACCCCTCCACTTT,CASSLLTANNSPLHF,TRBJ1-6,TRBV7-2,-,-
TGTGCCAGCAGCTCTCAAGAGACCCAGTACTTC,CASSSQETQYF,TRBJ2-5,TRBV7-2,-,-
TGTGCCAGCAGCTCCTTAGCGGGAGGTAACACCGGGGAGCTGTTTTTT,CASSSLAGGNTGELFF,TRBJ2-2,TRBV11-2,TRBD2,few
TGTGCCACCAGCAGGCCCGGGACAGGGGGCCGAGAGACCCAGTACTTC,CATSRPGTGGRETQYF,TRBJ2-5,TRBV15,TRBD1,-
TGCGCCAGCAGCCCTCGACAGGGGCCCGGTGAGCAGTTCTTC,CASSPRQGPGEQFF,TRBJ2-1,TRBV5-1,TRBD1,once
TGTGCCAGCAGCCTTGCCCGGACAGGGAGCTATGGCTACACCTTC,CASSLARTGSYGYTF,TRBJ1-2,TRBV7-9,TRBD1,-
TGTGCCAGCAGCTTGGGTGGCGTGGAGCAGTACTTC,CASSLGGVEQYF,TRBJ2-7,TRBV7-6,-,once
TGTGCCATCAGTGATGCCGTCCGGCCAGCCATCAACTATGGCTACACCTTC,CAISDAVRPAINYGYTF,TRBJ1-2,TRBV10-3,-,once
TGTGCCACAAGGTTGGAAATGAACACTGAAGCTTTCTTT,CATRLEMNTEAFF,TRBJ1-1,TRBV10-3,-,-
TGTGCCAGCAGTCGCCGGGACAACTGGTTCGATTTCTTT,CASSRRDNWFDFF,TRBJ1-1,TRBV6-6,-,once
TGCGCCAGCAGCTTACTAGCGGGAGACCCCGGGGAGCTGTTTTTT,CASSLLAGDPGELFF,TRBJ2-2,TRBV5-1,TRBD2,-
TGCGCCAGCAGCGTAGGGGGCGCAGACTATGGCTACACCTTC,CASSVGGADYGYTF,TRBJ1-2,TRBV5-1,TRBD1,-
TGTGCCAGTAGTTTACTACAGGGACGGCCCCAGCATTTT,CASSLLQGRPQHF,TRBJ1-5,TRBV19,-,-
TGTGCCAGCAGCTTGGGGGGGAAGGGTTCGGCTGGAAACACCATATATTTT,CASSLGGKGSAGNTIYF,TRBJ1-3,TRBV5-4,-,-
TGTGCCAGCAGCTTACAGGGCCGGGGCTACACCTTC,CASSLQGRGYTF,TRBJ1-2,TRBV7-9,-,-
TGTGCCAGCACCCAGACAGGAATCGGCTATGGCTACACCTTC,CASTQTGIGYGYTF,TRBJ1-2,TRBV5-4,-,-
TGTGCCAGTAGTAGGGGGGCACAGACCTCATACGAGCAGTACTTC,CASSRGAQTSYEQYF,TRBJ2-7,TRBV19,-,-